This note documents a single T cell receptor beta chain sequence. Trimming cost V 6 bases and J 0 bases; bases outside gene matches: 3. Germline values: CDR1 WSHSY, CDR2 SAAADI. This CDR3 is 15 amino acids long. The sample is drawn from a study of cytomegalovirus exposure and HLA in healthy donors. Use of 60 Vbeta and 13 Jbeta primers characterized the PCR. Generated by immunoSEQ multiplex PCR, the TCRdb table keeps only in-frame clones and is missing some. The sample gives about 160,000 clones, about 80% of which show up once; about a tenth is in the top ten. The rearrangement uses TRBV10-2 and TRBJ1-4, with TRBD1 matching over 8 bases. The source is a man aged 18-30 years in good health and CMV-seropositive. Sequencing was done on a sample of PBMCs. The CDR3 DNA sequence: TGCGCCAGCAGCGAACAGGGGGCAACTAATGAAAAACTGTTTTTT. Its translation is CASSEQGATNEKLFF.